Listed below are T cell receptor beta chains from one sample, sequenced in a study of shared clonotypes between healthy human individuals. Repertoires were generated with immunoSEQ multiplex PCR, while TCRdb's copy carries only in-frame clones and drops some. The profile covers almost 750,000 clones, with 55% to 75% appearing a single time and about 1.8% taken by the ten largest. The source material was memory CD4+ T cells sorted from blood. All receptors come from a woman in her thirties in good health. Each CDR3 is given with its conserved first and last residue. D genes are given only for firm matches. The listing skips clone size in some rows; elsewhere it reads once, few, many or a size class.

abundance	v_gene	d_gene	len	j_gene	CDR3nt	CDR3aa
.	TRBV11-2	.	14	TRBJ2-2	TGTGCCAGCAGCTCAACCGCCGTAAGCGGGGAGCTGTTTTTT	CASSSTAVSGELFF
.	TRBV6-7	.	14	TRBJ2-1	TGTGCCAGCAGGGGGGGGGCTAGCTTCAATGAGCAGTTCTTC	CASRGGASFNEQFF
.	TRBV19	.	14	TRBJ2-1	TGTGCCAGTAGTATAGCGGGAGGAGGGGGTGAGCAGTTCTTC	CASSIAGGGGEQFF
.	TRBV27	TRBD1	16	TRBJ2-5	TGTGCCAGCAGTTTATCCCAGGGGGCAGGATGGGAGACCCAGTACTTC	CASSLSQGAGWETQYF
.	TRBV28	TRBD1	14	TRBJ1-5	TGTGCCAGCAGTGGGACAGGCGACAATCAGCCCCAGCATTTT	CASSGTGDNQPQHF
.	TRBV5-4	.	15	TRBJ2-3	TGTGCCAGCAGCTTGGACAGGGCCAAAACAGATACGCAGTATTTT	CASSLDRAKTDTQYF
.	TRBV2	.	15	TRBJ2-6	TGTGCCAGCAGTGGGGGCAACTCTGGGGCCAACGTCCTGACTTTC	CASSGGNSGANVLTF
.	TRBV5-1	TRBD1	15	TRBJ1-2	TGCGCCAGCAGCCTCGGGGACAGGGATAACTATGGCTACACCTTC	CASSLGDRDNYGYTF
few	TRBV28	TRBD2	13	TRBJ2-7	TGTGCCAGCACGGGAGGGAGCTCCTACGAGCAGTACTTC	CASTGGSSYEQYF
.	TRBV28	.	14	TRBJ2-7	TGTGCCAGCAGTTTATTGAGGGGCTCCCACGAGCAGTACTTC	CASSLLRGSHEQYF
.	TRBV5-1	.	12	TRBJ2-1	TGCGCCAGCAGCTTGGTTGGCGGCGAGCAGTTCTTC	CASSLVGGEQFF
.	TRBV10-1	TRBD1	12	TRBJ2-7	TGCGCCAGCAGCCAGGGGGCGGACGAGCAGTACTTC	CASSQGADEQYF
once	TRBV21-1	.	14	TRBJ2-7	TGTGCCAGCAGCTTCCGGGACGGCCGTACTAAGCAGTACTTC	CASSFRDGRTKQYF
.	TRBV19	.	15	TRBJ2-7	TGTGCCAGTAGTATCCTGCTGCAGGGGCCCTACGAGCAGTACTTC	CASSILLQGPYEQYF
many	TRBV25-1	TRBD1	15	TRBJ2-4	TGTGCCAGCAGTGGACCGACAGGGGCGGAGGACATTCAGTACTTC	CASSGPTGAEDIQYF
.	TRBV7-9	.	13	TRBJ1-4	TGTGCCAGCAGCCGAGGACACAATGAAAAACTGTTTTTT	CASSRGHNEKLFF
.	TRBV6-5	TRBD2	13	TRBJ2-1	TGTGCCAGCAGTCGGGGGGTTTACAATGAGCAGTTCTTC	CASSRGVYNEQFF
.	TRBV2	.	13	TRBJ2-5	TGTGCCAGCAGTGATCGGACAGAAGAGACCCAGTACTTC	CASSDRTEETQYF
.	TRBV11-2	.	12	TRBJ2-5	TGTGCCACCGCCGGGACCCAAGAGACCCAGTACTTC	CATAGTQETQYF
.	TRBV9	.	14	TRBJ2-7	TGTGCCAGCAGCGTAGGTGGCAGCAACTACGAGCAGTACTTC	CASSVGGSNYEQYF
.	TRBV29-1	.	14	TRBJ1-5	TGCAGCGTTGTTTGGGACACCTTCAATCAGCCCCAGCATTTT	CSVVWDTFNQPQHF
.	TRBV27	.	14	TRBJ1-2	TGTGCCAGCAGTTTATCTTCGGGGTTTTATGGCTACACCTTC	CASSLSSGFYGYTF
.	TRBV5-1	TRBD1	15	TRBJ2-5	TGCGCCAGCAGCTTGAGGGGGCAGCTGACTGAGACCCAGTACTTC	CASSLRGQLTETQYF
few	TRBV18	TRBD1	16	TRBJ2-7	TGTGCCAGCTCATCGCGTCCTACCGGGACAGGGACCGAGCAGTACTTC	CASSSRPTGTGTEQYF
.	TRBV5-4	TRBD2	16	TRBJ2-1	TGTGCCAGCAGCCGGAGCGGGAGTGTCCCCTACAATGAGCAGTTCTTC	CASSRSGSVPYNEQFF
.	TRBV7-8	TRBD2	21	TRBJ2-3	TGTGCCAGCAGCTATGGGCGGAGGACGAGCGGGAGTCTGGGTGGAACAGATACGCAGTATTTT	CASSYGRRTSGSLGGTDTQYF
.	TRBV2	.	15	TRBJ1-4	TGTGCCAGCAGTTATACAGGGCGGCGGTTGGAAAAACTGTTTTTT	CASSYTGRRLEKLFF
.	TRBV5-1	.	15	TRBJ2-1	TGCGCCAGCAGCTTGTCGAGTGGGGCCTACAATGAGCAGTTCTTC	CASSLSSGAYNEQFF
.	TRBV14	.	12	TRBJ2-5	TGTGCCAGCAGCCAAGCAATAGAGACCCAGTACTTC	CASSQAIETQYF
.	TRBV2	TRBD2	15	TRBJ2-1	TGTGCCAGCAGGGAGGGACTAGCGGAGTACAATGAGCAGTTCTTC	CASREGLAEYNEQFF
.	TRBV7-2	TRBD2	14	TRBJ2-7	TGTGCCAGCGTCGGACTAGCGGGGGAGTACGAGCAGTACTTC	CASVGLAGEYEQYF
.	TRBV21-1	.	13	TRBJ2-5	TGTGCCAGCAACCTAGTCGAACCAGAGACCCAGTACTTC	CASNLVEPETQYF